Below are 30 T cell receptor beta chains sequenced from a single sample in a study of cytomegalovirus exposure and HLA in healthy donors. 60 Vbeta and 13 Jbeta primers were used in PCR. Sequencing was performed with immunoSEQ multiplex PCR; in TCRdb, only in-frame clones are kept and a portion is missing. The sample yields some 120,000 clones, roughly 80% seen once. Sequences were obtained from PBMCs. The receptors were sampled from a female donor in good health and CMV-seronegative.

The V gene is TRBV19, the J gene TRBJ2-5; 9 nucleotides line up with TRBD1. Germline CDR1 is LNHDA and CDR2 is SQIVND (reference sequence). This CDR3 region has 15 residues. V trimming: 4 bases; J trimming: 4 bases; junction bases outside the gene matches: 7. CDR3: CASSSTGTGRETQYF. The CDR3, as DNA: TGTGCCAGTAGTAGCACCGGGACAGGGCGAGAGACCCAGTACTTC.

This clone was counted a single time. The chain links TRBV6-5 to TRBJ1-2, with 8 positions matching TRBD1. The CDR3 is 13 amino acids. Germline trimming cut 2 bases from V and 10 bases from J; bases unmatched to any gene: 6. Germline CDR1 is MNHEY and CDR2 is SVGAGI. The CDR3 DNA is TGTGCCAGCAGTTACCAGGGGGCGCCAATCTACACCTTC. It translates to CASSYQGAPIYTF.

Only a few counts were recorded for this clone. CDR3 sequence reads: CASSQVMAVQPQHF. The CDR3 DNA sequence: TGCGCCAGCAGCCAAGTGATGGCGGTTCAGCCCCAGCATTTT. The chain combines TRBV4-3 with TRBJ1-5; D not certain. V was pared by 1 base and J by 6 bases, with 10 bases between. The CDR3 length is 14 residues. Germline V lookup: CDR1 LGHNA, CDR2 YSLEER.

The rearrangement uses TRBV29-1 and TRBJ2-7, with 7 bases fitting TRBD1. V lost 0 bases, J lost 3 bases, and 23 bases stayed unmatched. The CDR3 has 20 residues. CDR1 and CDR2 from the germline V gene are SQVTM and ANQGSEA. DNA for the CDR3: TGCAGCGTTGAAGATCGAATGAACGTAACCAGGGGGACCAGAAACTACGAGCAGTACTTC. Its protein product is CSVEDRMNVTRGTRNYEQYF.

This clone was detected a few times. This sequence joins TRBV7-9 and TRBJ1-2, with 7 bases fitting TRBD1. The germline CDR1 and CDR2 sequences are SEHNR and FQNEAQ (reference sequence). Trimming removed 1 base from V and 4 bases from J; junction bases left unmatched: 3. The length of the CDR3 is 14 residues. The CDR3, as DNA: TGTGCCAGCAGCTTAGGACAGGGCAGCTATGGCTACACCTTC. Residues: CASSLGQGSYGYTF.

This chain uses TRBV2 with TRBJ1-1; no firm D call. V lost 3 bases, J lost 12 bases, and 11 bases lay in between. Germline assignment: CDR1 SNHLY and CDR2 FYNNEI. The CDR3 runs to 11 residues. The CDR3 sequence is CASSDSSAPFF. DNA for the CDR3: TGTGCCAGCAGTGATTCGTCAGCGCCTTTCTTT.

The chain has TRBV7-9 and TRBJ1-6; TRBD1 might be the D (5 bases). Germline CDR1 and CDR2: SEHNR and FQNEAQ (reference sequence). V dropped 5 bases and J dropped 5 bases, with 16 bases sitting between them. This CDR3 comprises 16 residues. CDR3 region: CASSRSLQGDNSPLHF. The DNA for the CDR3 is TGTGCCAGCAGCCGGTCACTGCAGGGCGATAATTCACCCCTCCACTTT.

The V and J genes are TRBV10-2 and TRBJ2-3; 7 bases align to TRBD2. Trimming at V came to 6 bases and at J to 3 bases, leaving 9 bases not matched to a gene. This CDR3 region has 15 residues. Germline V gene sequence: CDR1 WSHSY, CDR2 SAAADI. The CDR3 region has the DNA TGCGCCAGCAGCAGCGGGGCCGGCTCAACAGATACGCAGTATTTT. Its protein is CASSSGAGSTDTQYF.

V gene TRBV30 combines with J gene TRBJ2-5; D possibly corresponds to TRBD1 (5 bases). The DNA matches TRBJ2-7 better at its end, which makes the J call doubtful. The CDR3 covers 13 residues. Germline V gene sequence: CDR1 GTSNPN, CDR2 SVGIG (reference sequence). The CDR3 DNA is TGTGCCTGGAGTGTTCTTTCAGGGATCGAGCAGTACTTC. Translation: CAWSVLSGIEQYF.

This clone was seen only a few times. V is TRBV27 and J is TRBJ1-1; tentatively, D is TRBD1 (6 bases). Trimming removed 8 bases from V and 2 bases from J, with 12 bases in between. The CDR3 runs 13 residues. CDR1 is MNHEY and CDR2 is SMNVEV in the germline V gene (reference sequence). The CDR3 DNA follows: TGTGCCAGCTTAGGACAGTTTAACACTGAAGCTTTCTTT. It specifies CASLGQFNTEAFF.

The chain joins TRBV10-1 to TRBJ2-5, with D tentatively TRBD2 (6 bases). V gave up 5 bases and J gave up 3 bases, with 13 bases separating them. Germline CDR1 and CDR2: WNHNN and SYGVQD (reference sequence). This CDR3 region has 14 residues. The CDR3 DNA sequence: TGCGCCAGCAGTTCCCCCGGAGGGGAAGAGACCCAGTACTTC. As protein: CASSSPGGEETQYF.

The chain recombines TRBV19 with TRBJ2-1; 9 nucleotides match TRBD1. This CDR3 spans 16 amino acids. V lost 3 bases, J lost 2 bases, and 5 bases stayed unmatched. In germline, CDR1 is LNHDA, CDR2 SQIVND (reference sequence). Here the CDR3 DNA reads TGTGCCAGTAGTATGGGAGGGGACAGGGCCTACAATGAGCAGTTCTTC. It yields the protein CASSMGGDRAYNEQFF.

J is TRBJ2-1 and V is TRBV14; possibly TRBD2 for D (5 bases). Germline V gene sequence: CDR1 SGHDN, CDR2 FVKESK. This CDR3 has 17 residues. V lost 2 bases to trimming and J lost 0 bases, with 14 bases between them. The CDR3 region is CASSQTGLMSSYNEQFF. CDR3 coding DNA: TGTGCCAGCAGCCAAACCGGACTGATGAGCTCCTACAATGAGCAGTTCTTC.

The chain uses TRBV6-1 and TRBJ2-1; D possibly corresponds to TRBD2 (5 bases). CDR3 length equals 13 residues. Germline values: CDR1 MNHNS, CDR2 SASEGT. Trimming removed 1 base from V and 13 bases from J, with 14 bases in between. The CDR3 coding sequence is TGTGCCAGCAGTGAAGGAGGCCTAGCTCGTCAGTTCTTC. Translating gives CASSEGGLARQFF.

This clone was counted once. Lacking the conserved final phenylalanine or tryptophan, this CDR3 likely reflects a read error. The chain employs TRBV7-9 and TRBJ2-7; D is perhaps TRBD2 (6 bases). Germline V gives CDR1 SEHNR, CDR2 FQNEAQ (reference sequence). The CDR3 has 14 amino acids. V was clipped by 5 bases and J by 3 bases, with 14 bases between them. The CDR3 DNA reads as TGTGCCAGCAGCCCAGGCGGAGGGAACTACGAGCAGTACCTC. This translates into CASSPGGGNYEQYL.

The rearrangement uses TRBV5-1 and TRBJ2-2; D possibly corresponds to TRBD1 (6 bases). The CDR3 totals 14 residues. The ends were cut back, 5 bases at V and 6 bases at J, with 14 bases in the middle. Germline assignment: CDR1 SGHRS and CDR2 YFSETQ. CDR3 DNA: TGCGCCAGCAGGTGGACAGATTATGCCGGGGAGCTGTTTTTT. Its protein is CASRWTDYAGELFF.

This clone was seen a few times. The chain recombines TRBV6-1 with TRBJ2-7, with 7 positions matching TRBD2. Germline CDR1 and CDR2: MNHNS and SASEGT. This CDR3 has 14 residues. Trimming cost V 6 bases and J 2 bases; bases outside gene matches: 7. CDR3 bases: TGTGCCAGCAGGACGGGTCGGGGGGCCTACGAGCAGTACTTC. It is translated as CASRTGRGAYEQYF.

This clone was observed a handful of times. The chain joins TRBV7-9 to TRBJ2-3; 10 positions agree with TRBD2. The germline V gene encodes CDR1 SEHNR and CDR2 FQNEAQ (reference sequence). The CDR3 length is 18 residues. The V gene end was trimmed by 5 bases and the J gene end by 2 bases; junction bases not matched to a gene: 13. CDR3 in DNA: TGTGCCAGCAGCCCAGGGGGGGGCGGGACTAGCGCCACAGATACGCAGTATTTT. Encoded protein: CASSPGGGGTSATDTQYF.

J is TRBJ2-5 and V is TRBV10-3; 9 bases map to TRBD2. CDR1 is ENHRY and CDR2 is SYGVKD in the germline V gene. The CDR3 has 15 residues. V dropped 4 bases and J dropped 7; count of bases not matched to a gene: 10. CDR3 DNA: TGTGCCATCAGTGTGACTAGCGGATTGGCTTGGACCCAGTACTTC. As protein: CAISVTSGLAWTQYF.

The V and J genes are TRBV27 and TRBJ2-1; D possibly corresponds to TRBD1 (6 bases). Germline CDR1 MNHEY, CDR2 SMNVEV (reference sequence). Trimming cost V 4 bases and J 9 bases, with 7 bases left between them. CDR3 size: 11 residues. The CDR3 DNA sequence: TGTGCCAGCAGTTCAGGGGTTGAGCAGTTCTTC. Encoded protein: CASSSGVEQFF.

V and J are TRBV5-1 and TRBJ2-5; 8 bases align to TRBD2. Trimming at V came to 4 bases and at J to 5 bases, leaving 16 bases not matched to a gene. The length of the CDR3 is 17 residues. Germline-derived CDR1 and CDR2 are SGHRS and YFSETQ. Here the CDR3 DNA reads TGCGCCAGCAGCACCGGGGGAGCGGGGGCGACTCGGGAGACCCAGTACTTC. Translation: CASSTGGAGATRETQYF.

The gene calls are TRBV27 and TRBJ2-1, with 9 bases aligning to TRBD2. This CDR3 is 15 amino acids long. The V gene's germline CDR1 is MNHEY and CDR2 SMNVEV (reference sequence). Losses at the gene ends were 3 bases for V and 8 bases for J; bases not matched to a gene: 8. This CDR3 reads CASSFLAGSRHEQFF. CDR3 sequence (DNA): TGTGCCAGCAGTTTCCTAGCGGGGAGTCGACATGAGCAGTTCTTC.

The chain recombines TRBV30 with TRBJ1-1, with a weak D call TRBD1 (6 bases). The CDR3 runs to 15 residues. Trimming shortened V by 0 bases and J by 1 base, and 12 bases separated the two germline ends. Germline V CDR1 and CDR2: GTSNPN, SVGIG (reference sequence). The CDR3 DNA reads TGTGCCTGGAGTGTTTGGGGGACACCGAACACTGAAGCTTTCTTT. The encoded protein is CAWSVWGTPNTEAFF.

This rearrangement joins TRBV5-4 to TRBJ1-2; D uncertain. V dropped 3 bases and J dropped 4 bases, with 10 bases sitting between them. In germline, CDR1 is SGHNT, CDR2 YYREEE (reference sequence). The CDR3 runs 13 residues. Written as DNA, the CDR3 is TGTGCCAGCAGCTCGCCAGGCACCTATGGCTACACCTTC. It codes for CASSSPGTYGYTF.

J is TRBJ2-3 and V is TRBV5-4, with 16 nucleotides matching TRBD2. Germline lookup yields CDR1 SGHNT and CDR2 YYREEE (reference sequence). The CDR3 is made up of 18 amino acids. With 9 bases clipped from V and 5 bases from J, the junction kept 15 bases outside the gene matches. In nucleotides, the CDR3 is TGTGCCACCGAGCCTGGGGGACTAGCGGGGGGGCGAGTAGATACGCAGTATTTT. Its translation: CATEPGGLAGGRVDTQYF. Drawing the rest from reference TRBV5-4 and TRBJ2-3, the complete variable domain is ETGVTQSPTHLIKTRGQQVTLRCSSQSGHNTVSWYQQALGQGPQFIFQYYREEENGRGNFPPRFSGLQFPNYSSELNVNALELDDSALYLCATEPGGLAGGRVDTQYFGPGTRLTVL.

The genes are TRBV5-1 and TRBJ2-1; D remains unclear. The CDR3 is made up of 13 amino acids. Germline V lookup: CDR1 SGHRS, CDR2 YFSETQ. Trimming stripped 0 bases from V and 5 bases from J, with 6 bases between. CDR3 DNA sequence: TGCGCCAGCAGCTTGGACACTAACAATGAGCAGTTCTTC. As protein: CASSLDTNNEQFF.

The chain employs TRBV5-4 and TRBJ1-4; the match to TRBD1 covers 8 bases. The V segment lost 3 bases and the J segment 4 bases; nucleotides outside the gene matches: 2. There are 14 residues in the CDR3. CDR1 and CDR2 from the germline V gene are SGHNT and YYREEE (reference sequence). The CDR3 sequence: CASSSGQGNEKLFF. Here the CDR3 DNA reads TGTGCCAGCAGCTCAGGACAGGGTAATGAAAAACTGTTTTTT.

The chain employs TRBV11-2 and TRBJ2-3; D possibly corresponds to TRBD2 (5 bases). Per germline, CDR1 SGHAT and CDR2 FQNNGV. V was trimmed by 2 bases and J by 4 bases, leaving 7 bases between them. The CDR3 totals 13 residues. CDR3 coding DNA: TGTGCCAGCAGCTTACTAGCTCCAGATACGCAGTATTTT. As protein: CASSLLAPDTQYF.

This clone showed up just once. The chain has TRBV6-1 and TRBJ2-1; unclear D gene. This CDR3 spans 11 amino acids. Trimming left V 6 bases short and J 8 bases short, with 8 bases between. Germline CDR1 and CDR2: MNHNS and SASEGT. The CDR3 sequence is CASREPYEQFF. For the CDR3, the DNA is TGTGCCAGCAGAGAACCCTATGAGCAGTTCTTC.

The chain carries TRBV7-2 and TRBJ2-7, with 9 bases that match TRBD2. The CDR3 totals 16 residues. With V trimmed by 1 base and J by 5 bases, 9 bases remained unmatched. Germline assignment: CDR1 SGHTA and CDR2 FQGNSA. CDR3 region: CASSLEWAGGQNEQYF. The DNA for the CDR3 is TGTGCCAGCAGCTTAGAATGGGCGGGGGGGCAAAACGAGCAGTACTTC.